Here is one T cell receptor (beta chain) with its context. The CDR3 has 14 amino acids. V trimming: 10 bases; J trimming: 2 bases; junction bases outside the gene matches: 7. Per germline, CDR1 MNHNS and CDR2 SASEGT. The assay was immunoSEQ multiplex PCR, and TCRdb's table has in-frame clones only and misses some. This table holds 90,000 to 95,000 clones, roughly 86% found once. The sample is drawn from a study of identifying expanded T cells in peripheral blood. This sequence was found in a person aged 18 to 75 in good health. Sequenced material: blood. The V gene is TRBV6-1, the J gene TRBJ1-5, with TRBD1 identical over 8 bases. In DNA, the CDR3 is TGTGCCACCGAGACAGGGGCAGGCAATCAGCCCCAGCATTTT. Its protein is CATETGAGNQPQHF.